Presented here are 25 T cell receptor beta chains from one specimen sequenced in a study of breast tumors, draining lymph nodes, adjacent tissues (dated by TCRdb to 2015 to 2016). The axillary draining lymph nodes of breast cancer patients were the source of the lymph node samples. To prepare the library, multiplex PCR was applied. Sequencer: Illumina HiSeq 2000. The public reads were quality trimmed at Q25 with fastp and then assembled into clones with MiXCR by TCRdb, keeping productive beta chains. Each CDR3 protein appears once, grouped with its most common genes and DNA. This sample lists more than 200,000 distinct CDR3 sequences; about 34% were detected once. Clones ranked in the top ten supply 1.2% to 1.5% of the sample. Input material: axillary lymph node tissue. The receptor source for this set is a female donor with breast cancer. Some clones in this sample may be carry-over from other donors' samples.

This clonotype occurred many times. The chain carries TRBV6-1 and TRBJ2-7; 7 bases are a match to TRBD1. V shed 6 bases, J shed 0 bases, and the junction held 5 bases outside the gene matches. This CDR3 has 14 residues. Germline V gene lookup returns CDR1 MNHNS and CDR2 SASEGT. CDR3 DNA sequence: TGTGCCAGCAGGATACAGGGGAGCTCCTACGAGCAGTACTTC. As protein: CASRIQGSSYEQYF.

As DNA, the CDR3 is TGTGCCAGTAGTATCGGTGGGATCTATAATTCACCCCTCCACTTT. This sequence encodes CASSIGGIYNSPLHF. The V and J genes are TRBV19 and TRBJ1-6; D ambiguous. Trimming took off 3 bases at V and 3 bases at J, with 9 bases between the two ends. The CDR3 has 15 amino acids. Germline assignment: CDR1 LNHDA and CDR2 SQIVND (reference sequence).

This clonotype was detected ten times or more. This chain joins TRBV5-1 and TRBJ2-3; 11 nucleotides match TRBD2. The V segment lost 5 bases and the J segment 4 bases; nucleotides outside the gene matches: 6. Looked up from germline, CDR1 is SGHRS and CDR2 is YFSETQ. CDR3 size: 15 residues. The CDR3 nucleotides are TGCGCCAGCAGTCCCGGGACTAGCGGACCAGATACGCAGTATTTT. This encodes CASSPGTSGPDTQYF.

This clonotype was counted ten times or more. The V call is TRBV7-6, the J call TRBJ1-6; 7 nucleotides align to TRBD1. The J segment lost 6 bases and the V segment lost 2 bases, leaving 4 bases of the junction unmatched. This CDR3 is 15 amino acids long. The germline V gene encodes CDR1 SGHVS and CDR2 FNYEAQ. CDR3 loop: CASSLTGQSNSPLHF. CDR3 DNA sequence: TGTGCCAGCAGCTTAACGGGACAGAGTAATTCACCCCTCCACTTT.

A note on this clonotype: It may be a read error: a sequence one base away is much more abundant. The V gene is TRBV12-3 or TRBV12-4, the J gene TRBJ2-1, with D tentatively TRBD2 (5 bases). The CDR3 length is 15 residues. CDR3 amino acids: CASAGTASSYSEQFF. DNA for the CDR3: TGTGCCAGCGCGGGCACCGCGAGCTCCTACAGTGAGCAGTTCTTC.

This clonotype was seen only a few times. The rearrangement links TRBV3-1 to TRBJ1-1, with D perhaps matching TRBD1 (6 bases). V dropped 2 bases and J dropped 11 bases, with 9 bases sitting between them. The CDR3 has 11 amino acids. Germline V gives CDR1 LGHDT, CDR2 YNNKEL (reference sequence). The CDR3 coding sequence is TGTGCCAGCAGCCAAACGAGGGGGGCTTTCTTT. Translating it yields CASSQTRGAFF. Combining the CDR3 with reference TRBV3-1 and TRBJ1-1 gives the whole variable domain DTAVSQTPKYLVTQMGNDKSIKCEQNLGHDTMYWYKQDSKKFLKIMFSYNNKELIINETVPNRFSPKSPDKAHLNLHINSLELGDSAVYFCASSQTRGAFFGQGTRLTVV.

The chain uses TRBV5-1 and TRBJ2-3; tentative D call: TRBD2 (6 bases). The CDR3 has 16 amino acids. The germline V gene has CDR1 SGHRS and CDR2 YFSETQ. Trimming took off 5 bases at V and 4 bases at J, with 20 bases between the two ends. The DNA of the CDR3 is TGCGCCAGCAGAGGAGGGGCGGGCGAGCAGTCAGATACGCAGTATTTT. Amino acids: CASRGGAGEQSDTQYF.

This clonotype was picked up many times. This rearrangement joins TRBV7-9 to TRBJ2-7, with 10 bases fitting TRBD2. With 5 bases clipped from V and 4 bases from J, the junction kept 5 bases outside the gene matches. Germline V CDR1 and CDR2: SEHNR, FQNEAQ (reference sequence). This CDR3 is built from 14 residues. CDR3 DNA: TGTGCCAGCAGCCCGGGACTAGCGAGATACGAGCAGTACTTC. Translated: CASSPGLARYEQYF. The variable domain in full, with the rest retrieved from reference TRBV7-9 and TRBJ2-7, is DTGVSQNPRHKITKRGQNVTFRCDPISEHNRLYWYRQTLGQGPEFLTYFQNEAQLEKSRLLSDRFSAERPKGSFSTLEIQRTEQGDSAMYLCASSPGLARYEQYFGPGTRLTVT.

This clonotype was seen at least ten times. The J gene is TRBJ2-7, the V gene TRBV4-2; D ambiguous. Germline lookup yields CDR1 LGHNA and CDR2 YNFKEQ. There are 15 residues in the CDR3. Trimming shortened V by 0 bases and J by 2 bases, and 11 bases separated the two germline ends. In DNA form, the CDR3 reads TGTGCCAGCAGCCAAGATAACTCGCGGACCTACGAGCAGTACTTC. Its protein product is CASSQDNSRTYEQYF.

This clonotype was counted ten times or more. This chain joins TRBV5-1 and TRBJ1-2; 7 nucleotides match TRBD1. Germline V gene data show CDR1 as SGHRS and CDR2 as YFSETQ. J lost 0 bases, V lost 7 bases, and 9 bases had no gene match. This CDR3 has 15 residues. The CDR3 protein is CASGSGGNTNYGYTF. CDR3 bases: TGCGCCAGCGGTTCAGGGGGAAACACTAACTATGGCTACACCTTC.

This clonotype was seen at least ten times. This chain connects TRBV25-1 to TRBJ2-3, with 7 nucleotides matching TRBD1. Germline V gene data show CDR1 as MGHDK and CDR2 as SYGVNS. V lost 1 base and J lost 1; bases outside the gene matches: 2. The CDR3 is 15 residues long. The CDR3 loop reads CASSESTGGTDTQYF. CDR3 nucleotides: TGTGCCAGCAGTGAATCAACAGGGGGCACAGATACGCAGTATTTT.

V usage is TRBV29-1 and J usage is TRBJ1-2; 9 bases are shared with TRBD1. Germline-derived CDR1 and CDR2 are SQVTM and ANQGSEA. With 8 bases clipped from V and 8 bases from J, the junction kept 9 bases outside the gene matches. The CDR3 is 12 residues long. The chain's CDR3 is CSYPGQGRGYTF. The CDR3 nucleotides are TGCAGCTACCCAGGACAGGGGAGAGGCTACACCTTC.

Many counts were recorded for this clonotype. A much larger clone sits a single nucleotide away, making a read error possible. The V call is TRBV7-9, the J call TRBJ2-5, with 10 bases that match TRBD2. This CDR3 has 15 amino acids. Germline CDR1 and CDR2: SEHNR and FQNEAQ (reference sequence). The CDR3 DNA sequence: TGTGCCAGCAGCTTAGGGGCTAGCGGGAGCGAGACCCAGCACTTC. This translates into CASSLGASGSETQHF.

This clonotype was counted at least ten times. The chain combines TRBV7-9 with TRBJ2-7; 7 bases align to TRBD1. V was pared by 5 bases and J by 5 bases, with 12 bases of the junction left unmatched. CDR3 length: 15 residues. The germline gives CDR1 SEHNR, CDR2 FQNEAQ (reference sequence). This chain's CDR3 is CASSPNRGPGHEQYF. The CDR3 DNA sequence: TGTGCCAGCAGCCCCAACAGGGGTCCGGGCCACGAGCAGTACTTC.

This clonotype came up many times. The chain couples TRBV4-1 to TRBJ2-7; no firm D call. Germline V lookup: CDR1 MGHRA, CDR2 YSYEKL. Trimming cost V 0 bases and J 2 bases, with 11 bases left between them. The CDR3 contains 15 residues. CDR3 amino acids: CASSQDPGLTYEQYF. The DNA for the CDR3 is TGCGCCAGCAGCCAAGATCCAGGCCTGACCTACGAGCAGTACTTC.

This chain connects TRBV29-1 to TRBJ2-7; 7 nucleotides match TRBD2. The length of the CDR3 is 17 residues. The V gene end was trimmed by 3 bases and the J gene end by 0 bases; junction bases not matched to a gene: 14. Per the germline V gene, CDR1 is SQVTM and CDR2 is ANQGSEA. The CDR3 sequence is CSVEGDRGTILSYEQYF. CDR3 nucleotide sequence: TGCAGCGTTGAGGGGGATCGCGGGACTATCCTCTCCTACGAGCAGTACTTC.

This clonotype was seen repeatedly, ten times or more. The gene calls are TRBV7-9 and TRBJ1-6; D uncertain. Trimming removed 1 base at V and 11 bases at J, with 6 bases between. Germline V gene sequence: CDR1 SEHNR, CDR2 FQNEAQ (reference sequence). The CDR3 length is 12 residues. CDR3 in amino acids: CASSLELPPLHF. The DNA of the CDR3 is TGTGCCAGCAGCTTAGAGCTGCCACCCCTCCACTTT.

The chain joins TRBV5-1 to TRBJ1-6; no clear D gene. CDR1 is SGHRS and CDR2 is YFSETQ in the germline V gene. The CDR3 spans 13 residues. Trimming shortened V by 4 bases and J by 13 bases, and 15 bases separated the two germline ends. CDR3 DNA: TGCGCCAGCAGCGCAGCAGCCTACAATCCCCTCCACTTT. It codes for CASSAAAYNPLHF.

At least ten counts were recorded for this clonotype. V usage is TRBV20-1 and J usage is TRBJ2-1; 11 bases map to TRBD2. The germline CDR1 and CDR2 sequences are DFQATT and SNEGSKA (reference sequence). V was clipped by 2 bases and J by 6 bases; unmatched bases: 6. The CDR3 runs 15 residues. Written as DNA, the CDR3 is TGCAGTGCTAGACTGGCTAGCGGGAGGACCAATGAGCAGTTCTTC. Amino acid sequence: CSARLASGRTNEQFF.

There are many counts of this clonotype. The junction departs from germline at one end; a sequencing error may be responsible. The CDR3 bases are TGTGCCAGCAGCTTAGGCGTCTACCAGCAGTACTTC. Amino acids: CASSLGVYQQYF. The chain joins TRBV13 to TRBJ2-7; no firm D call. This CDR3 spans 12 amino acids. Germline loops: CDR1 PRHDT, CDR2 FYEKMQ (reference sequence).

The V call is TRBV28, the J call TRBJ2-3, with 10 bases aligning to TRBD2. The trim removed 6 bases at V and 5 bases at J, leaving 8 bases unmatched. The CDR3 is 15 amino acids. Germline V CDR1 and CDR2: MDHEN, SYDVKM. CDR3 bases: TGTGCCAGCAGCCTTACTAGCGGGATAAGAGATACGCAGTATTTT. Its translation is CASSLTSGIRDTQYF.

Only one count was recorded for this clonotype. The junction and the germline gene differ at one end; a read error may be behind it. V and J are TRBV3-1 and TRBJ2-5, with 9 bases lining up with TRBD2. CDR1 LGHDT and CDR2 YNNKEL come from the germline V gene (reference sequence). The CDR3 is made up of 16 amino acids. CDR3 protein: CASSQGGAGGREAQYF. CDR3 in DNA: TGCGCCAGCAGCCAAGGGGGAGCGGGAGGCCGAGAGGCCCAGTACTTC.

This clonotype was counted many times. The chain is built from TRBV7-9 and TRBJ1-2; 8 nucleotides agree with TRBD1. The CDR3 covers 16 residues. Germline values: CDR1 SEHNR, CDR2 FQNEAQ (reference sequence). V was clipped by 5 bases and J by 3 bases; unmatched bases: 11. CDR3 loop: CASSRDRGPVDYGYTF. The CDR3 DNA sequence: TGTGCCAGCAGCCGTGACAGGGGACCCGTTGACTATGGCTACACCTTC.

This clonotype was picked up many times. This chain joins TRBV5-1 and TRBJ1-2; the D gene is possibly TRBD1 (6 bases). V dropped 0 bases and J dropped 8 bases, with 14 bases sitting between them. Germline CDR1 is SGHRS and CDR2 is YFSETQ. The CDR3 totals 14 residues. The CDR3 reads CASSLDSGAGGYTF. The CDR3 nucleotides read TGCGCCAGCAGCTTGGATTCAGGGGCAGGGGGCTACACCTTC.

This clonotype was seen repeatedly, ten times or more. V is TRBV20-1 and J is TRBJ2-3, with D possibly TRBD2 on 7 matching bases. In germline, CDR1 is DFQATT, CDR2 SNEGSKA (reference sequence). The V gene lost 5 bases and the J gene lost 5 bases, with 23 bases spanning the gap. CDR3 size: 16 residues. Here the CDR3 reads CSAGRGGEGDEDTQYF. For the CDR3, the DNA is TGCAGTGCTGGGAGGGGGGGAGAGGGGGATGAAGATACGCAGTATTTT.